A single sample gave rise to the 8 T cell receptor beta chains below, sequenced in a study of T cell responses to AZD1222 COVID-19 vaccine (dated by TCRdb to the early 2020s). Receptor libraries were prepared by the immunoSEQ multiplex PCR assay. The clones in this table, taken by TCRdb from immuneACCESS, are in-frame only. Not every clone is retained; where verified, under half of the shortfall comes from an unresolved V gene, and the cause of the rest is unknown. This sample comprises 75,000 to 100,000 clones, around nine tenths of them detected only once. Less than 3.5% of the sample is held by the ten biggest clonotypes. The time point label on this specimen signifies: baseline before first vaccination. Sample: peripheral blood, taken on day 0 of AZD1222 vaccination. The receptor source for this set is an adult in good health.

This chain connects TRBV7-2 to TRBJ2-1; TRBD2 matches at 8 bases. Losses at the gene ends were 3 bases for V and 5 bases for J; bases not matched to a gene: 6. CDR1 SGHTA and CDR2 FQGNSA come from the germline V gene. CDR3 length: 15 residues. The CDR3 coding sequence is TGTGCCAGCAGCTTCGGGACTAGTTGGAACAATGAGCAGTTCTTC. This gives the protein CASSFGTSWNNEQFF.

V and J are TRBV28 and TRBJ1-5, with 8 bases lining up with TRBD1. V shed 4 bases and J 6 bases; nucleotides not matched to a gene: 11. This CDR3 has 16 residues. The germline V gene has CDR1 MDHEN and CDR2 SYDVKM. CDR3 sequence reads: CASSSLSQGGTQPQHF. In nucleotides, the CDR3 is TGTGCCAGCAGTTCTCTCTCACAGGGGGGTACTCAGCCCCAGCATTTT.

This clone has only one observation. This chain links TRBV10-3 with TRBJ2-3; TRBD2 aligns across 8 bases. This CDR3 is 14 amino acids long. With V trimmed by 8 bases and J by 3 bases, 7 bases remained unmatched. Germline V CDR1 and CDR2: ENHRY, SYGVKD. The chain's CDR3 is CAICSIAGTDTQYF. DNA of the CDR3: TGTGCCATCTGTTCAATAGCGGGGACAGATACGCAGTATTTT.

This chain uses TRBV9 with TRBJ2-5; D is ambiguous. From germline, CDR1 is SGDLS and CDR2 YYNGEE. CDR3 length: 14 amino acids. V was cut by 0 bases and J by 0 bases, with 6 bases left in between. CDR3 nucleotides: TGTGCCAGCAGCGTAGGACACAACCAAGAGACCCAGTACTTC. Its translation is CASSVGHNQETQYF.

This clone has a single count. The genes are TRBV27 and TRBJ2-1; TRBD1 matches at 8 bases. The CDR3 sequence is 16 residues long. With 3 bases clipped from V and 0 bases from J, the junction kept 4 bases outside the gene matches. Germline CDR1 reads MNHEY; CDR2 reads SMNVEV (reference sequence). The CDR3 loop reads CASSFSGQGSYNEQFF. As DNA, the CDR3 is TGTGCCAGCAGTTTCTCCGGACAGGGCTCCTACAATGAGCAGTTCTTC.

This clone occurred a few times. The chain carries TRBV7-3 and TRBJ1-1; D might be TRBD1 (5 bases). CDR1 is SGHTA and CDR2 is FQGTGA in the germline V gene. V lost 5 bases and J 4 bases, leaving 11 bases between the germline ends. The CDR3 runs 13 residues. The CDR3 DNA is TGTGCCAGCAGCCTTACAGGTGCCACTGAAGCTTTCTTT. It codes for CASSLTGATEAFF.

This chain joins TRBV27 and TRBJ1-5; D is unclear. V lost 3 bases to trimming and J lost 4 bases, with 4 bases between them. From germline, CDR1 is MNHEY and CDR2 SMNVEV (reference sequence). The CDR3 totals 12 residues. DNA of the CDR3: TGTGCCAGCAGTTTTTGGAATCAGCCCCAGCATTTT. As protein: CASSFWNQPQHF.

This chain links TRBV13 with TRBJ2-2; D unclear. Germline V gives CDR1 PRHDT, CDR2 FYEKMQ (reference sequence). V shed 6 bases and J shed 5 bases, with 4 bases lying between them. The CDR3 runs 11 residues. CDR3 DNA: TGTGCCAGCAGTCGAACCGGGGAGCTGTTTTTT. It translates to CASSRTGELFF.